This T cell receptor beta chain was identified during a study of brain metastases from non-small cell lung cancer. Profiling relied on immunoSEQ multiplex PCR, and the TCRdb table lists in-frame clones only, not all of them. The table lists roughly 690 clones, about 83% of them singletons. The CDR3 sequence is 15 residues long. Germline V gene sequence: CDR1 MNHEY, CDR2 SVGAGI. V was trimmed by 0 bases and J by 1 base, leaving 9 bases between them. V usage is TRBV6-5 and J usage is TRBJ1-2; D is perhaps TRBD1 (5 bases). The clonotype originates from a donor aged 40 or older with non-small cell lung cancer. The sequenced material came from tumor-adjacent normal tissue. CDR3 protein: CASSYSLGLNYGYTF. The CDR3, as DNA: TGTGCCAGCAGTTACTCTCTGGGGCTTAACTATGGCTACACCTTC.